This record covers a single T cell receptor beta chain. Which antigen it targets is not known. No much larger clonotype is one base removed from it; base qualities were not supplied. The immunoSEQ multiplex PCR assay was used to amplify the TCRB and TCRAD loci from a standardized amount of quality-controlled genomic DNA. The V(D)J region was spanned by amplicons of a length sufficient to cover the CDR3 and to identify V and J genes. Amplicon sequencing was performed on an Illumina platform through the commercial immunoSEQ service. The paper's data handling went like this. Primer bias and sequencing errors were corrected using previously described methods, and TCRAD and TCRB definitions followed the IMGT database. Repertoires were analysed with immunoSEQ Analyzer 3.0 and VDJTools, covering basic statistics, V/J segment usage, diversity estimates, rarefaction and pairwise overlap. Chao1, ChaoE, Efron-Thisted, Shannon and inverse Simpson indices were used to estimate diversity, which was also estimated on datasets down-sampled to the smallest sample. Repertoire overlap used strict matching of CDR3 nucleotide sequence, V gene and J gene, with Jaccard-based multidimensional scaling clustering. Held by TCRdb, this immuneACCESS table contains in-frame sequences only and omits some clones. Under half of the omission traces to an unresolved V gene where checked; the cause of the rest is unknown. V and J calls and clone size come straight from that table; D and trimming were deduced from the DNA. This sample has tens of thousands of clones in its table, and nearly 95% of those were observed once. Of the sample, more than 0.095% falls within the top ten clones.

A distance of 4 bases separates the germline ends of V and J, which lose 5 bases and 0 bases respectively. The CDR3 holds 13 amino acids from the cysteine to the phenylalanine. Only the CDR3 portion is preserved as DNA: 39 bases, with reading frame beginning at the first base. The germline V gene (reference sequence) specifies LNHDA as CDR1 and SQIVND as CDR2. The entry originates in a study of human thymus T cells (TCRdb year 2020). About the full investigation: The study used under ten infant thymus samples plus four related peripheral blood samples to characterize TCR alpha and beta repertoires. Donor ages ranged from about 6 to 244 days, and the cohort comprised 5 to 7 male and two female infants. Here is what the overall study found, with its caveats: Thymus samples yielded on average approximately 860,000 unique TCRB clonotypes, compared with 80,000 to 95,000 from blood samples. Usage of V and J gene segments appeared to be biased in both the thymic and the peripheral blood repertoires.

In Finland, the donors were immunologically healthy infants who were having open corrective cardiac surgery for congenital heart defects. During surgery, a small about 0.45-1 mL aliquot of peripheral blood was collected from four of the eight donors. Genomic DNA from blood samples was extracted from all available leukocytes rather than from a fixed cell number. ACK lysis buffer was used to remove erythrocytes from blood, and the leukocytes were stored at -70 degrees C as pellets. A QIAsymphony instrument was used to extract genomic DNA from frozen cell pellets. The source is a boy in the first two years of life with a congenital heart defect but otherwise immunologically healthy. The specimen sequenced was blood. Here the chain combines TRBV19 and TRBJ2-2; the D gene assignment is ambiguous. The DNA is TGTGCCAGTAGTGGGGCGAACACCGGGGAGCTGTTTTTT. Translated, it reads CASSGANTGELFF.